These 29 T cell receptor beta chains came from one sample sequenced in a study of cytomegalovirus exposure and HLA in healthy donors. TCRdb's table, derived via immunoSEQ multiplex PCR, lists solely in-frame clones and lacks some. The sample consists of about 140,000 clones, around four fifths of them appearing once. Sequences were obtained from PBMCs. Receptors were obtained from a man aged 30-40 years in good health and CMV-seropositive.

The rearrangement joins TRBV7-9 to TRBJ2-5; perhaps TRBD1 as D (6 bases). CDR1 and CDR2 from the germline V gene are SEHNR and FQNEAQ (reference sequence). Trimming took off 1 base at V and 0 bases at J, with 15 bases between the two ends. The CDR3 totals 17 residues. The CDR3 DNA sequence: TGTGCCAGCAGCTTAGTCAGGACAGAACTGTACCAAGAGACCCAGTACTTC. It codes for CASSLVRTELYQETQYF.

V gene TRBV7-2 combines with J gene TRBJ2-2; 8 positions match TRBD2. Germline trimming cut 5 bases from V and 5 bases from J; bases unmatched to any gene: 1. This CDR3 spans 13 amino acids. Germline V gives CDR1 SGHTA, CDR2 FQGNSA. The CDR3 region has the DNA TGTGCCAGCAGCCCTAGCGGGACCGGGGAGCTGTTTTTT. This codes for CASSPSGTGELFF. Based on the CDR3 plus reference TRBV7-2 and TRBJ2-2, the full variable domain is GAGVSQSPSNKVTEKGKDVELRCDPISGHTALYWYRQSLGQGLEFLIYFQGNSAPDKSGLPSDRFSAERTGGSVSTLTIQRTQQEDSAVYLCASSPSGTGELFFGEGSRLTVL.

J is TRBJ2-7 and V is TRBV6-5; perhaps TRBD1 as D (5 bases). Germline loops: CDR1 MNHEY, CDR2 SVGAGI. CDR3 length: 15 residues. V lost 0 bases and J 7 bases, leaving 16 bases between the germline ends. This CDR3 is CASSYSITAQGEQYF. CDR3 nucleotide sequence: TGTGCCAGCAGTTACTCGATAACGGCCCAGGGAGAGCAGTACTTC.

The chain recombines TRBV30 with TRBJ2-3; D might be TRBD2 (6 bases). The CDR3 runs to 15 residues. The germline V gene has CDR1 GTSNPN and CDR2 SVGIG (reference sequence). Trimming took off 2 bases at V and 1 base at J, with 13 bases between the two ends. Here the CDR3 DNA reads TGTGCCTGGAGTCCGGACTACTTCGGCACAGATACGCAGTATTTT. Translated: CAWSPDYFGTDTQYF.

The chain carries TRBV9 and TRBJ1-1; tentative D call: TRBD1 (6 bases). Trimming stripped 4 bases from V and 3 bases from J, with 13 bases between. Germline V CDR1 and CDR2: SGDLS, YYNGEE. This CDR3 comprises 14 residues. The CDR3 region is CASSLEGVYTEAFF. In DNA, the CDR3 is TGTGCCAGCAGCTTAGAGGGGGTATACACTGAAGCTTTCTTT.

The genes are TRBV7-2 and TRBJ1-3; unclear D gene. V shed 2 bases and J shed 4 bases, with 9 bases lying between them. Per germline, CDR1 SGHTA and CDR2 FQGNSA. The CDR3 is made up of 14 amino acids. Here the CDR3 DNA reads TGTGCCAGCAGCTTACTTGGGCTCGGAAACACCATATATTTT. The encoded protein is CASSLLGLGNTIYF.

J is TRBJ2-1 and V is TRBV19, with a tentative D call TRBD2 (5 bases). Per germline, CDR1 LNHDA and CDR2 SQIVND (reference sequence). The CDR3 is 13 residues long. V lost 7 bases, J lost 0 bases, and 7 bases lay in between. CDR3 region: CASKADSYNEQFF. The CDR3 DNA reads as TGTGCCAGTAAAGCGGACTCCTACAATGAGCAGTTCTTC.

V gene TRBV29-1 combines with J gene TRBJ1-2; unclear D gene. V was clipped by 5 bases and J by 4 bases, with 8 bases between them. The germline gives CDR1 SQVTM, CDR2 ANQGSEA. The CDR3 is made up of 11 amino acids. Here the CDR3 reads CSVPLSYGYTF. For the CDR3, the DNA is TGCAGCGTTCCCCTGAGCTATGGCTACACCTTC.

This sequence joins TRBV6-4 and TRBJ2-1, with 9 bases that match TRBD2. Germline lookup yields CDR1 MRHNA and CDR2 SNTAGT. Trimming removed 5 bases from V and 0 bases from J; junction bases left unmatched: 5. CDR3 size: 16 residues. In DNA, the CDR3 is TGTGCCAGCAGTCCCTTTAGCGGGAGCTCCTACAATGAGCAGTTCTTC. It specifies CASSPFSGSSYNEQFF.

The CDR3 DNA reads as TGTGCCACCAAGGGGAACAGGGAGGAAGCTTTCTTT. Translating it yields CATKGNREEAFF. The V and J genes are TRBV7-8 and TRBJ1-1; D is possibly TRBD1 (6 bases). This CDR3 comprises 12 residues. Looked up from germline, CDR1 is SGHVS and CDR2 is FQNEAQ. The V end was cut by 10 bases, the J end by 8 bases, with 17 bases between.

The chain joins TRBV4-3 to TRBJ2-2; D might be TRBD2 (5 bases). CDR1 is LGHNA, CDR2 YSLEER, per germline. V lost 3 bases and J 4 bases, leaving 12 bases between the germline ends. This CDR3 is 15 amino acids long. The CDR3 DNA reads TGCGCCAGCAGCCAGTACTTGGGGAGCACCGGGGAGCTGTTTTTT. It translates to CASSQYLGSTGELFF.

This rearrangement joins TRBV5-1 to TRBJ2-3; 7 bases match TRBD2. The CDR3 runs to 14 residues. V lost 5 bases to trimming and J lost 2 bases; unmatched junction nucleotides: 5. Germline V gene sequence: CDR1 SGHRS, CDR2 YFSETQ. CDR3 nucleotide sequence: TGCGCCAGCAGGAAACGGGGGGACACAGATACGCAGTATTTT. This sequence encodes CASRKRGDTDTQYF.

This clone was detected only once. V gene TRBV10-1 combines with J gene TRBJ2-1; a weak D match, TRBD2 (6 bases). The ends were cut back, 5 bases at V and 2 bases at J, with 16 bases in the middle. The CDR3 has 16 amino acids. Germline CDR1 and CDR2: WNHNN and SYGVQD (reference sequence). The chain's CDR3 is CASSTIAEPPYNEQFF. The CDR3 DNA follows: TGCGCCAGCAGTACAATAGCGGAGCCCCCCTACAATGAGCAGTTCTTC.

The chain uses TRBV5-4 and TRBJ1-1, with TRBD1 as a possible D gene (5 bases). V shed 3 bases and J shed 3 bases, with 15 bases lying between them. CDR1 and CDR2 from the germline V gene are SGHNT and YYREEE (reference sequence). The CDR3 is made up of 15 amino acids. Here the CDR3 DNA reads TGTGCCAGCAGCTCCTTCGGACGGGGGTACACTGAAGCTTTCTTT. It specifies CASSSFGRGYTEAFF.

Concerning this clone: An end of the junction differs from the germline gene, which may be a read error. The chain joins TRBV4-3 to TRBJ1-4; TRBD1 agrees at 7 bases. Germline V CDR1 and CDR2: LGHNA, YSLEER. This CDR3 has 15 residues. The CDR3, as DNA: TGCGCCAGCAGCCAAGACCGAGGGGATTTGGGACAGTTCGATTTT. Translation: CASSQDRGDLGQFDF.

The rearrangement joins TRBV25-1 to TRBJ2-5, with D possibly TRBD1 on 7 matching bases. The CDR3 is made up of 13 amino acids. V lost 3 bases and J 6 bases, leaving 11 bases between the germline ends. Per germline, CDR1 MGHDK and CDR2 SYGVNS. CDR3 nucleotide sequence: TGTGCCAGCAGTGAGGAGGGGGCAAAGACCCAGTACTTC. This sequence encodes CASSEEGAKTQYF.

The chain recombines TRBV2 with TRBJ1-5; 7 bases map to TRBD1. Looked up from germline, CDR1 is SNHLY and CDR2 is FYNNEI. This CDR3 comprises 14 residues. The V and J ends lost 6 bases and 0 bases, in that order; junction bases with no gene match: 2. The CDR3 spells CASRGQFSNQPQHF. The CDR3 DNA is TGTGCCAGCAGGGGACAGTTTAGCAATCAGCCCCAGCATTTT.

The V and J genes are TRBV27 and TRBJ1-1, with TRBD1 matching 7 bases. The CDR3 contains 13 residues. V was pared by 6 bases and J by 4 bases, with 5 bases of the junction left unmatched. Germline loops: CDR1 MNHEY, CDR2 SMNVEV (reference sequence). This chain's CDR3 is CASRDRWITEAFF. Here the CDR3 DNA reads TGTGCCAGCAGGGACAGGTGGATCACTGAAGCTTTCTTT.

The chain combines TRBV23-1 with TRBJ2-1, with TRBD2 identical over 11 bases. TRBV23-1 falls under the ORF class, with uncertain function. The trim removed 4 bases at V and 10 bases at J, leaving 12 bases unmatched. The length of the CDR3 is 16 residues. This CDR3 reads CASSLPPSGGKVEQFF. As DNA, the CDR3 is TGCGCCAGCAGTCTCCCCCCTAGCGGGGGGAAAGTGGAGCAGTTCTTC.

This rearrangement joins TRBV28 to TRBJ1-4; a weak D match, TRBD1 (5 bases). CDR3 size: 16 residues. CDR1 and CDR2 (germline): MDHEN, SYDVKM. V shed 5 bases and J shed 3 bases, with 16 bases lying between them. The CDR3 region is CASSNPTAGSNEKLFF. The CDR3, as DNA: TGTGCCAGCAGTAACCCGACAGCGGGCTCTAATGAAAAACTGTTTTTT.

This clone was seen only once. J is TRBJ2-7 and V is TRBV7-2, with 10 bases lining up with TRBD2. Germline CDR1 is SGHTA and CDR2 is FQGNSA. The CDR3 has 14 amino acids. With V trimmed by 4 bases and J by 5 bases, 5 bases remained unmatched. The CDR3 region has the DNA TGTGCCAGCAGCTCACAAGCGGGAGGGCACGAGCAGTACTTC. Its protein is CASSSQAGGHEQYF.

The chain uses TRBV11-3 and TRBJ2-5, with 7 bases aligning to TRBD1. V gave up 5 bases and J gave up 2 bases; unmatched junction bases: 5. CDR3 length: 14 amino acids. The germline CDR1 and CDR2 sequences are SGHNT and YENEEA. In DNA, the CDR3 is TGTGCCAGCAGCAGCCGGACAGGTCAAGAGACCCAGTACTTC. Protein sequence: CASSSRTGQETQYF.

About this clone itself: In the same sample, other DNA sequences code for this CDR3. The chain employs TRBV7-2 and TRBJ2-7, with 10 bases lining up with TRBD1. The CDR3 extends over 14 amino acids. Germline CDR1 SGHTA, CDR2 FQGNSA. V was pared by 5 bases and J by 6 bases, with 7 bases of the junction left unmatched. The CDR3 DNA sequence: TGTGCCAGCAGCCTCCGGGACAGGGGAACCGAGCAGTACTTC. It specifies CASSLRDRGTEQYF.

This clone was seen only once. This chain joins TRBV19 and TRBJ1-2; tentatively, D is TRBD1 (5 bases). V lost 6 bases to trimming and J lost 7 bases, with 15 bases between them. This CDR3 is built from 13 residues. Germline CDR1 LNHDA, CDR2 SQIVND (reference sequence). The CDR3 nucleotides are TGTGCCAGTAGCCCCCAGGGATCTCGTGGCTACACCTTC. As protein: CASSPQGSRGYTF.

The V call is TRBV5-3, the J call TRBJ2-2, with D perhaps TRBD1 (6 bases). TRBV5-3 is recorded as an ORF, its role being uncertain. The ends were cut back, 4 bases at V and 5 bases at J, with 9 bases in the middle. This CDR3 contains 13 residues. The CDR3 is CARSPTGTGELFF. In DNA, the CDR3 is TGTGCCAGAAGCCCAACAGGGACCGGGGAGCTGTTTTTT.

This chain links TRBV4-1 with TRBJ2-3, with D possibly being TRBD1 (7 bases). Germline lookup yields CDR1 MGHRA and CDR2 YSYEKL. Trimming removed 0 bases at V and 2 bases at J, with 15 bases between. This CDR3 spans 17 amino acids. CDR3 DNA sequence: TGCGCCAGCAGCCAAGAGGGGCAGGGGGAGGACACAGATACGCAGTATTTT. Amino acid sequence: CASSQEGQGEDTDTQYF.

This clone has just a few counts. CDR3 loop: CASSTGGTGETQYF. CDR3 DNA: TGTGCCAGTAGTACAGGGGGTACGGGAGAGACCCAGTACTTC. The chain employs TRBV19 and TRBJ2-5, with 7 bases aligning to TRBD1. This CDR3 has 14 residues. The V and J ends lost 4 bases and 4 bases, in that order; junction bases with no gene match: 6. In germline, CDR1 is LNHDA, CDR2 SQIVND (reference sequence).

The chain employs TRBV2 and TRBJ2-2; 9 bases are shared with TRBD2. CDR1 and CDR2 (germline): SNHLY, FYNNEI. V shed 2 bases, J shed 4 bases, and the junction held 5 bases outside the gene matches. The length of the CDR3 is 16 residues. In DNA form, the CDR3 reads TGTGCCAGCAGTGAACGGCGGGGGGGCGCCACCGGGGAGCTGTTTTTT. It translates to CASSERRGGATGELFF.

This chain joins TRBV5-4 and TRBJ1-2; TRBD1 matches at 9 bases. After removal of 7 bases from V and 4 bases from J, the junction contained 8 bases not matched to a gene. Per the germline V gene, CDR1 is SGHNT and CDR2 is YYREEE (reference sequence). This CDR3 is 14 amino acids long. The CDR3 loop reads CASGTGTGRYGYTF. CDR3 nucleotide sequence: TGTGCCAGCGGAACCGGGACAGGGCGCTATGGCTACACCTTC.